What follows are 22 T cell receptor beta chains derived from one specimen sequenced in a study of T cell clonality in common variable immunodeficiency. The repertoire was sequenced with immunoSEQ multiplex PCR; TCRdb's copy has only in-frame clones and lacks some. The sample holds over 30,000 clones, and no clone turns up only once. Study conclusions and caveats: Common variable immunodeficiency TCR beta sequences reportedly had fewer deletions and N-nucleotide insertions.

No cognate antigen is known for these TCRs. Sequencing input: peripheral blood mononuclear cells. These receptors were taken from a human donor with common variable immunodeficiency.

This clone has a count of ten or more. Coverage ceases 3 residues before the CDR3 finishes, and the germline J gene fills in the end. The J gene is TRBJ1-6, the V gene TRBV5-4; maybe TRBD1 (5 bases). Trimming removed 4 bases at V and 3 bases at J, with 14 bases between. The CDR3 contains 16 residues. CDR1 is SGHNT and CDR2 is YYREEE in the germline V gene (reference sequence). The DNA read from the CDR3 is TGTGCCAGCAGCAAGGATCCGGGGGGCTATAATTCACCC. This translates into CASSKDPGGYNSP. The whole CDR3 is CASSKDPGGYNSPLHF. Full variable domain (missing parts from reference TRBV5-4 and TRBJ1-6): ETGVTQSPTHLIKTRGQQVTLRCSSQSGHNTVSWYQQALGQGPQFIFQYYREEENGRGNFPPRFSGLQFPNYSSELNVNALELDDSALYLCASSKDPGGYNSPLHFGNGTRLTVT.

This clone came up a few times. The CDR3 goes on 3 residues after the read ends, and that part is filled in from the germline J gene. V gene TRBV7-9 combines with J gene TRBJ1-1, with D possibly being TRBD1 (5 bases). The CDR3 is 12 residues long. V was pared by 8 bases and J by 4 bases, with 11 bases between. In germline, CDR1 is SEHNR, CDR2 FQNEAQ (reference sequence). Partial CDR3 DNA: TGTGCCAGCTGGGGCCTGGGCACTGAA. Translation gives CASWGLGTE. The entire CDR3 reads CASWGLGTEAFF.

This clone was seen ten or more times. With the read ending 3 residues before the CDR3 end, the germline J gene is used to fill in that end. This chain links TRBV28 with TRBJ1-1, with D unresolved. Per the germline V gene, CDR1 is MDHEN and CDR2 is SYDVKM. V was cut by 1 base and J by 1 base, with 10 bases left in between. The CDR3 is 15 amino acids. CDR3 DNA (partial): TGTGCCAGCAGTTTATTGGCACACCGGAACACTGAA. Its protein product is CASSLLAHRNTE. The entire CDR3 is CASSLLAHRNTEAFF.

This clone was observed a few times. With the read ending 3 residues before the CDR3 end, the germline J gene is used to fill in that end. The chain carries TRBV5-1 and TRBJ2-1; 8 bases are a match to TRBD2. CDR3 length: 16 residues. Per the germline V gene, CDR1 is SGHRS and CDR2 is YFSETQ. The V segment lost 4 bases and the J segment 4 bases; nucleotides outside the gene matches: 10. Incomplete CDR3 DNA: TGCGCCAGCAGCCCAGCCTCTGGACTAGCTTACAATGAG. Its translation: CASSPASGLAYNE. The whole CDR3 protein reads CASSPASGLAYNEQFF.

Worth noting for this clone: The CDR3 end is not reached by the read, which stops 3 residues before it; the germline J gene fills it in. This rearrangement joins TRBV7-3 to TRBJ2-1; 10 bases fit TRBD2. V lost 5 bases and J lost 8; bases outside the gene matches: 3. This CDR3 spans 13 amino acids. Germline CDR1 SGHTA, CDR2 FQGTGA. The sequenced part of the CDR3 DNA is TGTGCCAGCAGCCGTCTAGCGGGAGATGAG. Its protein is CASSRLAGDE. In full, the CDR3 is CASSRLAGDEQFF.

This clone was counted only a few times. The CDR3 is cut off 3 residues early in the read; its end comes from the germline J gene. The chain has TRBV7-2 and TRBJ2-3, with 7 bases that match TRBD2. Germline assignment: CDR1 SGHTA and CDR2 FQGNSA. The CDR3 contains 15 residues. V gave up 1 base and J gave up 3 bases; unmatched junction bases: 4. The covered CDR3 bases are TGTGCCAGCAGCTTAGTGGCGGGAGAAACAGATACG. Its protein is CASSLVAGETDT. The CDR3 in full is CASSLVAGETDTQYF.

This clone came up many times. Coverage ceases 3 residues before the CDR3 finishes, and the germline J gene fills in the end. The V gene is TRBV2, the J gene TRBJ2-1, with TRBD2 matching over 8 bases. V lost 3 bases and J lost 9; bases outside the gene matches: 13. The CDR3 extends over 16 amino acids. The germline CDR1 and CDR2 sequences are SNHLY and FYNNEI. The sequenced CDR3 bases are TGTGCCAGCAGTGACTTTAACAGCGGGAGTTTAGGTGAG. Its protein product is CASSDFNSGSLGE. The full CDR3 protein is CASSDFNSGSLGEQFF.

This clone turned up a few times. From the germline J gene comes the end of the CDR3, since the read stops 3 residues before it. The rearrangement joins TRBV30 to TRBJ2-3, with D possibly TRBD2 on 6 matching bases. The CDR3 contains 15 residues. From germline, CDR1 is GTSNPN and CDR2 SVGIG (reference sequence). V lost 4 bases to trimming and J lost 8 bases, with 22 bases between them. CDR3 in amino acids: CAWTLGGAPRGTQYF. CDR3 DNA (partial): TGTGCCTGGACGCTTGGGGGAGCCCCGCGGGGTACG. Supplemented by reference TRBV30 and TRBJ2-3, the full variable domain reads SQTIHQWPATLVQPVGSPLSLECTVEGTSNPNLYWYRQAAGRGLQLLFYSVGIGQISSEVPQNLSASRPQDRQFILSSKKLLLSDSGFYLCAWTLGGAPRGTQYFGPGTRLTVL.

About this clone itself: Its ends do not fully match the called genes, so a read error is possible. The read gets to within 3 residues of the CDR3 end, and the germline J gene fills in the rest. J is TRBJ1-5 and V is TRBV19, with 8 bases fitting TRBD1. There are 13 residues in the CDR3. CDR1 and CDR2 from the germline V gene are LNHDA and SQIVND (reference sequence). The CDR3 DNA, read in part, is TGTGCCACCCAACAGGGGGGCAAGCAGCCC. As protein: CATQQGGKQP. The whole CDR3 protein is CATQQGGKQPQHF.

This clone was found many times. The CDR3 extends 3 residues past the end of the read, so its final part is completed from the germline J gene. This same CDR3 is encoded by further DNA sequences in the sample. The chain has TRBV7-3 and TRBJ2-3; the D gene is possibly TRBD2 (5 bases). The CDR3 has 14 amino acids. V dropped 2 bases and J dropped 7 bases, with 13 bases sitting between them. The V gene's germline CDR1 is SGHTA and CDR2 FQGTGA. The part of the CDR3 DNA that was read is TGTGCCAGCAGCTTAGACGTACTAGTTAATACG. Its translation: CASSLDVLVNT. The entire CDR3 protein is CASSLDVLVNTQYF.

This clone was counted many times. Read sequence stops 3 residues before the CDR3 end, and the germline J gene provides the missing end. V usage is TRBV7-8 and J usage is TRBJ2-7, with a tentative D call TRBD1 (5 bases). Germline assignment: CDR1 SGHVS and CDR2 FQNEAQ. Trimming cost V 5 bases and J 3 bases, with 11 bases left between them. This CDR3 region has 13 residues. CDR3 protein: CASSRDSFYEQYF. The CDR3 bases that were read are TGTGCCAGCAGCCGAGACAGTTTCTACGAG. Looking up the rest from reference TRBV7-8 and TRBJ2-7 gives the full variable domain: GAGVSQSPRYKVAKRGQDVALRCDPISGHVSLFWYQQALGQGPEFLTYFQNEAQLDKSGLPSDRFFAERPEGSVSTLKIQRTQQEDSAVYLCASSRDSFYEQYFGPGTRLTVT.

There are a few counts of this clone. The CDR3 is cut off 3 residues early in the read; its end comes from the germline J gene. J is TRBJ1-6 and V is TRBV13; 10 bases fit TRBD1. The germline V gene has CDR1 PRHDT and CDR2 FYEKMQ (reference sequence). The CDR3 sequence is 16 residues long. V was pared by 1 base and J by 7 bases, with 4 bases of the junction left unmatched. The sequenced part of the CDR3 DNA is TGTGCCAGCAGCTTAGAGGGGACAGGGGTAAATTCACCC. This codes for CASSLEGTGVNSP. The full CDR3 is CASSLEGTGVNSPLHF.

This clone was seen more than once but under ten times. The read ends 3 residues before the CDR3 terminus; that terminus is restored from the germline J gene. V usage is TRBV20-1 and J usage is TRBJ2-7, with D perhaps matching TRBD2 (5 bases). This CDR3 spans 13 amino acids. The V gene lost 8 bases and the J gene lost 3 bases, with 17 bases spanning the gap. CDR1 DFQATT and CDR2 SNEGSKA come from the germline V gene (reference sequence). Incomplete CDR3 DNA: TGCAGTTACAGTAGCGCACGTCTCTACGAG. Its protein is CSYSSARLYE. In full, the CDR3 reads CSYSSARLYEQYF.

In the case of this clone: Sequencing ends 3 residues short of the CDR3 end; the germline J gene provides the rest. The rearrangement links TRBV13 to TRBJ2-7; D not certain. V lost 5 bases and J 5 bases, leaving 10 bases between the germline ends. CDR3 size: 12 residues. CDR1 is PRHDT, CDR2 FYEKMQ, per germline (reference sequence). CDR3 bases read: TGTGCCAGCAGCCCTGGCAATGACGAG. It encodes CASSPGNDE. The complete CDR3 sequence is CASSPGNDEQYF.

The sample holds many counts of this clone. The CDR3 goes on 3 residues after the read ends, and that part is filled in from the germline J gene. The chain has TRBV7-3 and TRBJ2-3; 7 bases agree with TRBD2. Trimming removed 2 bases from V and 6 bases from J; junction bases left unmatched: 11. The CDR3 extends over 16 amino acids. The germline V gene encodes CDR1 SGHTA and CDR2 FQGTGA. The chain's CDR3 is CASSLGLAAAWDTQYF. The sequenced part of the CDR3 DNA is TGTGCCAGCAGCTTAGGGCTAGCGGCAGCCTGGGATACG.

This clone has at least ten counts. The CDR3 is cut off 3 residues early in the read; its end comes from the germline J gene. The J gene is TRBJ2-2, the V gene TRBV29-1; the D gene is possibly TRBD1 (6 bases). CDR3 length equals 12 residues. CDR1 is SQVTM and CDR2 is ANQGSEA in the germline V gene. V dropped 7 bases and J dropped 5 bases, with 11 bases sitting between them. Incomplete CDR3 DNA: TGCAGCGCCCTGGGGGCAACCGGGGAG. Translated, it gives CSALGATGE. The whole CDR3 region reads CSALGATGELFF.

This clone was recorded at least ten times. The read falls 3 residues short of the CDR3 end, and the missing part is taken from the germline J gene. The chain joins TRBV7-3 to TRBJ2-5; 8 bases align to TRBD2. The germline CDR1 and CDR2 sequences are SGHTA and FQGTGA. CDR3 length: 15 residues. V lost 5 bases, J lost 5 bases, and 10 bases stayed unmatched. Incomplete CDR3 DNA: TGTGCCAGCAGCCTAGGACGGGGGGGCGCGGAGACC. Its protein is CASSLGRGGAET. The entire CDR3 reads CASSLGRGGAETQYF.

CDR3 bases read: TGTGCCAGTAGGGAAACAACCGGGACGCCGGGACTAGCGGGAGGAGATACG. As protein: CASRETTGTPGLAGGDT. The whole CDR3 region reads CASRETTGTPGLAGGDTQYF. This chain connects TRBV19 to TRBJ2-3; the match to TRBD2 covers 15 bases. The CDR3 end lies 3 residues beyond the end of the read and is filled in from the germline J gene. V was pared by 6 bases and J by 5 bases, with 18 bases of the junction left unmatched. From germline, CDR1 is LNHDA and CDR2 SQIVND (reference sequence). The CDR3 length is 20 residues.

This clone was found many times. Here the CDR3 reads CASRVEQGAGGEQFF. Incomplete CDR3 DNA: TGTGCCAGTCGGGTGGAGCAGGGGGCAGGTGGTGAG. This chain joins TRBV19 and TRBJ2-1, with 8 bases aligning to TRBD1. Read data end 3 residues before the CDR3 end; the end is taken from the germline J gene. Germline CDR1 LNHDA, CDR2 SQIVND (reference sequence). J was trimmed by 9 bases and V by 8 bases; bases with no gene match: 15. CDR3 length: 15 residues. The full variable domain, its missing parts supplied by reference TRBV19 and TRBJ2-1, is DGGITQSPKYLFRKEGQNVTLSCEQNLNHDAMYWYRQDPGQGLRLIYYSQIVNDFQKGDIAEGYSVSREKKESFPLTVTSAQKNPTAFYLCASRVEQGAGGEQFFGPGTRLTVL.

This clone has just a few counts. Read data end 3 residues before the CDR3 end; the end is taken from the germline J gene. This chain links TRBV13 with TRBJ1-6; D is perhaps TRBD1 (6 bases). V dropped 5 bases and J dropped 7 bases, with 9 bases sitting between them. This CDR3 has 13 amino acids. The germline CDR1 and CDR2 sequences are PRHDT and FYEKMQ (reference sequence). The CDR3 spells CASSRDTNSPLHF. Partial CDR3 DNA: TGTGCCAGCAGCCGGGACACCAATTCACCC.

This clone has a handful of counts. The CDR3 end lies 3 residues beyond the end of the read and is filled in from the germline J gene. V usage is TRBV19 and J usage is TRBJ1-1, with D hard to call. CDR3 size: 15 residues. V gave up 5 bases and J gave up 0 bases, with 13 bases separating them. Germline CDR1 and CDR2: LNHDA and SQIVND (reference sequence). Incomplete CDR3 DNA: TGTGCCAGTAGTTTGCAAGGCCTCCTGAACACTGAA. Amino acids: CASSLQGLLNTE. The full CDR3 sequence reads CASSLQGLLNTEAFF.

This clone occurred many times. The missing CDR3 end, 3 residues past where the read stops, is filled in from the germline J gene. The rearrangement uses TRBV5-6 and TRBJ2-7; TRBD1 might be the D (6 bases). The V and J ends lost 2 bases and 2 bases respectively, with 8 bases between them. The CDR3 covers 13 residues. CDR1 is SGHDT, CDR2 YYEEEE, per germline. The CDR3 protein is CASSFGQTYEQYF. The sequenced part of the CDR3 DNA is TGTGCCAGCAGCTTTGGACAGACCTACGAG.